The TCR beta chain under discussion was sequenced for a study of regulatory T cells in long-lasting Graves disease. The germline V gene encodes CDR1 LNHDA and CDR2 SQIVND (reference sequence). The CDR3 contains 15 residues. V lost 5 bases and J 5 bases, leaving 16 bases between the germline ends. A few counts support this clonotype. Construction of TCR beta libraries relied on iRepertoire HTBI primers and on Arm-PCR targeting CDR3 regions. One entry per CDR3 protein, called by TCRdb with MiXCR from the multiplex PCR reads. The sample lists about 530,000 distinct CDR3 sequences; 16% were seen once. The time point is: newly diagnosed GD, antithyroid drugs for less than 3 months. From RNA extracted from PBMCs, the TCR library was made. Graves' disease diagnosis followed American Thyroid Association guidelines. The data were also submitted as part of a second study, on T cells in Graves' hyperthyroidism and ophthalmopathy. This second study says: It was a median about 6 months before onset that the model predicted ophthalmopathy.

The receptor comes from a woman aged 40 to 65 with Graves disease. This chain joins TRBV19 and TRBJ1-5; tentatively, D is TRBD1 (6 bases). Material: peripheral blood mononuclear cells (PBMCs), obtained at new diagnosis, from a patient treated with antithyroid drugs. The CDR3 DNA sequence: TGTGCCAGTAGTTTGTCAGGGGACCCTCATCAGCCCCAGCATTTT. Its translation is CASSLSGDPHQPQHF.